This passage covers 7 T cell receptor beta chains from one sample sequenced in a study of T cells in Graves' hyperthyroidism and ophthalmopathy. Template material for amplifying TCR beta CDR3 regions consisted of RNA transcripts. During a first-round RT-PCR of the TCR CDR3, the HTBI primer set was used. A single record per CDR3 protein comes from TCRdb applying MiXCR to the multiplex PCR reads. The data contain a few hundred thousand distinct CDR3 sequences, 15% to 18% of them seen just once; the ten biggest clones take up approximately 7.4%. The sequencing sample was made of blood. The receptors originated from a woman in her twenties or thirties with Graves' hyperthyroidism.

The chain is built from TRBV4-1 and TRBJ2-1; TRBD2 matches 15 bases. The V gene end was trimmed by 2 bases and the J gene end by 6 bases; junction bases not matched to a gene: 5. The germline gives CDR1 MGHRA, CDR2 YSYEKL. The CDR3 loop spans 17 amino acids. The CDR3 loop reads CASSQSGLAGGLNEQFF. The DNA of the CDR3 is TGCGCCAGCAGCCAATCCGGACTAGCGGGAGGGCTCAATGAGCAGTTCTTC.

This clonotype was counted ten times or more. V usage is TRBV7-2 and J usage is TRBJ2-7, with TRBD2 identical over 10 bases. This CDR3 is built from 17 residues. Germline V gene lookup returns CDR1 SGHTA and CDR2 FQGNSA. V lost 0 bases, J lost 2 bases, and 7 bases stayed unmatched. Here the CDR3 DNA reads TGTGCCAGCAGCTTAGCGCTAACTAGCGGGAACCCCTACGAGCAGTACTTC. It specifies CASSLALTSGNPYEQYF.

The chain carries TRBV29-1 and TRBJ2-2, with 9 bases aligning to TRBD2. J gave up 5 bases and V 4 bases, and 5 bases lay outside the gene matches. CDR1 is SQVTM, CDR2 ANQGSEA, per germline. The CDR3 consists of 14 residues. The CDR3 sequence is CSVGGTSFTGELFF. The CDR3 DNA sequence: TGCAGCGTTGGCGGGACTAGCTTTACCGGGGAGCTGTTTTTT.

This clonotype was observed many times. This chain uses TRBV7-9 with TRBJ2-7, with TRBD2 identical over 7 bases. With 1 base clipped from V and 1 base from J, the junction kept 4 bases outside the gene matches. The V gene's germline CDR1 is SEHNR and CDR2 FQNEAQ (reference sequence). This CDR3 comprises 15 residues. The CDR3 loop reads CASSLEAGASYEQYF. The CDR3 region has the DNA TGTGCCAGCAGCTTAGAGGCGGGAGCGTCCTACGAGCAGTACTTC.

The genes are TRBV12-3 or TRBV12-4 and TRBJ2-7; TRBD1 matches 12 bases. CDR3 size: 15 residues. The V gene end was trimmed by 5 bases and the J gene end by 7 bases; junction bases not matched to a gene: 9. CDR3 amino acids: CASSPPGQGAGEQYF. Written as DNA, the CDR3 is TGTGCCAGCAGTCCTCCGGGACAGGGGGCTGGTGAGCAGTACTTC.

This clonotype showed up many times. The chain is built from TRBV12-3 or TRBV12-4 and TRBJ2-3; D call uncertain. The CDR3 totals 12 residues. The V end was cut by 8 bases, the J end by 7 bases, with 13 bases between. CDR3 coding DNA: TGTGCCAGCGCACGTAGAGGATATACGCAGTATTTT. This codes for CASARRGYTQYF.

On this clonotype: A much larger clone lies one base from this, so it may be a read error. The genes are TRBV6-1 and TRBJ1-4; D call uncertain. V lost 6 bases to trimming and J lost 8 bases, with 22 bases between them. Germline CDR1 is MNHNS and CDR2 is SASEGT. The CDR3 is 16 residues long. CDR3 sequence (DNA): TGTGCCAGCAGACCAATCTGGGTAGGAGTGAAGGAAAAACTGTTTTTT. Its translation is CASRPIWVGVKEKLFF.